This T cell receptor (beta chain) derives from a study of OX40 agonist ivuxolimab in advanced cancers. Study conclusions and caveats: What antigens the expanded peripheral T cells recognized was never established.

CDR1 SGHRS and CDR2 YFSETQ come from the germline V gene. The CDR3 consists of 16 residues. The ends lost 0 bases at V and 7 bases at J; junction bases unmatched: 8. Repertoires were generated with immunoSEQ multiplex PCR, while TCRdb's copy carries only in-frame clones and drops some. Among about 36,000 clones listed, around 82% were seen once. A note on this clone: What it binds is unknown.

This sample comprised CD4+ or CD8+ T cells sorted from blood, obtained in a trial of the OX40 agonist ivuxolimab. V is TRBV5-1 and J is TRBJ2-7; 12 bases align to TRBD1. The receptor was isolated from an adult with an advanced solid tumor such as melanoma, head and neck, liver or kidney cancer. The CDR3 loop is CASSLAPGQGAREQYF. CDR3 sequence (DNA): TGCGCCAGCAGCTTGGCCCCGGGACAGGGGGCGCGGGAGCAGTACTTC.